This T cell receptor beta chain was obtained from a study of T-cell reconstitution after alpha-beta-depleted transplantation in children. The germline V gene encodes CDR1 SGHRS and CDR2 YFSETQ. The CDR3 covers 14 residues. V lost 3 bases, J lost 3 bases, and 13 bases lay in between. The authors prepared the TCRbeta library with unique molecular identifiers. From the PCR reads, TCRdb called clonotypes with MiXCR, one entry per CDR3 protein. The sample holds nearly 400,000 distinct CDR3 sequences, over 20% seen once. J is TRBJ2-7 and V is TRBV5-1; maybe TRBD2 (5 bases). The sample in question was PBMCs from the stem cell graft donor, obtained from the stem cell graft. The receptor comes from a human donor who donated a stem cell graft to a child with acute myeloid leukemia. DNA for the CDR3: TGCGCCAGCAGCTCAAGCGGAGCCGTCTACGAGCAGTACTTC. This translates into CASSSSGAVYEQYF.